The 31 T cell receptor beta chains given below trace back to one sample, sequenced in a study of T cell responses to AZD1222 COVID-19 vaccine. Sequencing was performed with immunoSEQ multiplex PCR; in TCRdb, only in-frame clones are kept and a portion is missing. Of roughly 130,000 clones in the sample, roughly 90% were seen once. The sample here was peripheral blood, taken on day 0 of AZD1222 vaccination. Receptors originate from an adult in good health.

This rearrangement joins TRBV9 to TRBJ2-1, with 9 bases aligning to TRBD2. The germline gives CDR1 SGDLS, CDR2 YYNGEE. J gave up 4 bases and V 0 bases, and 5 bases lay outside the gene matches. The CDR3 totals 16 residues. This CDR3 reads CASSVGVSGRYNEQFF. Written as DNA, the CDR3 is TGTGCCAGCAGCGTAGGCGTTAGCGGGAGATACAATGAGCAGTTCTTC.

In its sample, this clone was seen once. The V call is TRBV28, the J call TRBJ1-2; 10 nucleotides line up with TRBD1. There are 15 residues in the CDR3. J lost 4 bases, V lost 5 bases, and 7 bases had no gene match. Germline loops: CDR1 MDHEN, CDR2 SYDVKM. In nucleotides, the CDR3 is TGTGCCAGCAGTGCACCGGGACAGGGGTCCTATGGCTACACCTTC. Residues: CASSAPGQGSYGYTF.

The CDR3 nucleotides are TGCAGCGTTGAATTATGGGGCGGTAATGAAAAACTGTTTTTT. Protein product: CSVELWGGNEKLFF. This chain uses TRBV29-1 with TRBJ1-4; perhaps TRBD1 as D (5 bases). The CDR3 is 14 amino acids. Germline loops: CDR1 SQVTM, CDR2 ANQGSEA. V shed 2 bases and J shed 4 bases, with 11 bases lying between them.

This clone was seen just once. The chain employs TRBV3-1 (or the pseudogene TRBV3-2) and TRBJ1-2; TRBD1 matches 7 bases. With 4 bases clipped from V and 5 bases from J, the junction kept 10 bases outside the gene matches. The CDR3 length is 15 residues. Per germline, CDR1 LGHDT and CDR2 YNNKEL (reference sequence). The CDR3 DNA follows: TGTGCCAGCAGCCCACCGGGACAGCACGTTTATGGCTACACCTTC. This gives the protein CASSPPGQHVYGYTF.

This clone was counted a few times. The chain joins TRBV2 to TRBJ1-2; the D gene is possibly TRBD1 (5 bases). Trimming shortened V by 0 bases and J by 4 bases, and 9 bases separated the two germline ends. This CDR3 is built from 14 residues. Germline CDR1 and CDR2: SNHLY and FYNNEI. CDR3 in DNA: TGTGCCAGCAGTGAAGCGGGGACGGCCTATGGCTACACCTTC. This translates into CASSEAGTAYGYTF.

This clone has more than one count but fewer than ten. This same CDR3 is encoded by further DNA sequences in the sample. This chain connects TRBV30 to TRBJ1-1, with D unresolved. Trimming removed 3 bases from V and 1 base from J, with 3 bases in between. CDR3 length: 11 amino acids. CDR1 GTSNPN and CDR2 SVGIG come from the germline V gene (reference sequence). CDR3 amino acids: CAWSRNTEAFF. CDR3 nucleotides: TGTGCCTGGAGCAGGAACACTGAAGCTTTCTTT.

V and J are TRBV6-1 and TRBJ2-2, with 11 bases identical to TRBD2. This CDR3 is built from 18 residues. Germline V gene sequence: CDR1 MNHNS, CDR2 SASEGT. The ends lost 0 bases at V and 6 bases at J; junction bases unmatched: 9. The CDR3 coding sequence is TGTGCCAGCAGTGAAGCGCGACTAGCGGGATGGGGAGCCGGGGAGCTGTTTTTT. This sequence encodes CASSEARLAGWGAGELFF.

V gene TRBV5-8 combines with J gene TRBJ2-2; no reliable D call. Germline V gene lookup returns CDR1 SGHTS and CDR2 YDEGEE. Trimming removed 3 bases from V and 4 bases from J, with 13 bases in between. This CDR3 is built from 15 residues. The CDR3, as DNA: TGTGCCAGCAGCTCTGGAATGGGTGGCACCGGGGAGCTGTTTTTT. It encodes CASSSGMGGTGELFF.

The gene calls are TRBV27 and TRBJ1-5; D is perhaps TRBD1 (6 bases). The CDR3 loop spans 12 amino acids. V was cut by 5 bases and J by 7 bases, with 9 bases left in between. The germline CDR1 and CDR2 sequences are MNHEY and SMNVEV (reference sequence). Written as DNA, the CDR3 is TGTGCCAGCAGTACGGGGGCCCAGCCCCAGCATTTT. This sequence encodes CASSTGAQPQHF.

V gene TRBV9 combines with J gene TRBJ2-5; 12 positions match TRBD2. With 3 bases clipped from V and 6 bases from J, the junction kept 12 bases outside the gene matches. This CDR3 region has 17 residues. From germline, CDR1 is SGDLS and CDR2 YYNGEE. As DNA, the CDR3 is TGTGCCAGCAGCGCCCGACCTAGCGGGAGGGCCACGAAGACCCAGTACTTC. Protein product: CASSARPSGRATKTQYF.

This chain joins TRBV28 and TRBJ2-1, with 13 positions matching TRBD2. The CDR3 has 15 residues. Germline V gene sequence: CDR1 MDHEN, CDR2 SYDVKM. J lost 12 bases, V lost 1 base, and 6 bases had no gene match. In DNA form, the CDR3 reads TGTGCCAGCAGTTTATCGACTAGCGGGAGGCGGGGGCAGTTCTTC. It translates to CASSLSTSGRRGQFF.

In DNA, the CDR3 is TGTGCCAGCAGCTCGCGACTAGCTGTTACCTACGAGCAGTACTTC. Its protein product is CASSSRLAVTYEQYF. The genes are TRBV11-3 and TRBJ2-7; 7 positions agree with TRBD2. CDR1 is SGHNT, CDR2 YENEEA, per germline. This CDR3 is 15 amino acids long. V shed 4 bases and J 2 bases; nucleotides not matched to a gene: 8.

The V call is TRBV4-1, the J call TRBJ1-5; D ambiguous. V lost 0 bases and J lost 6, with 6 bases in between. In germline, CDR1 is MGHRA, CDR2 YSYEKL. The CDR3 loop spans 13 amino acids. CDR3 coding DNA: TGCGCCAGCAGCCAAGATCCCCCTCAGCCCCAGCATTTT. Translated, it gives CASSQDPPQPQHF.

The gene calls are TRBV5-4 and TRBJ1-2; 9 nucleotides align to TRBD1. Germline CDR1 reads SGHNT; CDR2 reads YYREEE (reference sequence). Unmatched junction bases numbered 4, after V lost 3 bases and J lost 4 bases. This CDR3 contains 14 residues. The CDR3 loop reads CASSWAGQGYGYTF. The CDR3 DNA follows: TGTGCCAGCAGCTGGGCGGGACAGGGCTATGGCTACACCTTC.

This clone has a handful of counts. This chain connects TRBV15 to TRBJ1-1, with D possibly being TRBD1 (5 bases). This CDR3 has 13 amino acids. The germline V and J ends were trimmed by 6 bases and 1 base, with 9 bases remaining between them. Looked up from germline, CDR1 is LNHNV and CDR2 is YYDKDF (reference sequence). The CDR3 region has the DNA TGTGCCACCAGTCCCGGGGGGAACACTGAAGCTTTCTTT. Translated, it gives CATSPGGNTEAFF. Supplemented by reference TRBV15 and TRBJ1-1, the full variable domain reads DAMVIQNPRYQVTQFGKPVTLSCSQTLNHNVMYWYQQKSSQAPKLLFHYYDKDFNNEADTPDNFQSRRPNTSFCFLDIRSPGLGDTAMYLCATSPGGNTEAFFGQGTRLTVV.

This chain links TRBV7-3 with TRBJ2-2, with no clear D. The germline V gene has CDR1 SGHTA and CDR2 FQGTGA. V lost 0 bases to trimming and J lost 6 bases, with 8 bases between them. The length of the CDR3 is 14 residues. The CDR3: CASSLTGLAGELFF. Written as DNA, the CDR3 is TGTGCCAGCAGCTTAACAGGGTTGGCCGGGGAGCTGTTTTTT.

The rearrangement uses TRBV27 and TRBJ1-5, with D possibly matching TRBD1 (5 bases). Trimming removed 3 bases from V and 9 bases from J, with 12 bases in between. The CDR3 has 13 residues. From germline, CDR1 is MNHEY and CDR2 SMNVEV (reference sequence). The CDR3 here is CASSLRGTRPQHF. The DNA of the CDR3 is TGTGCCAGCAGTTTGCGGGGGACGAGGCCCCAGCATTTT.

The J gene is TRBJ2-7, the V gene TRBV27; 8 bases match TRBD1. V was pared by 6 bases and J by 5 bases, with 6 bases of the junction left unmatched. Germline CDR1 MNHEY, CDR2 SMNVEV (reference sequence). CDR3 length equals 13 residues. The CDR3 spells CASSPDRVHEQYF. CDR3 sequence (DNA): TGTGCCAGCAGCCCGGACAGGGTCCACGAGCAGTACTTC.

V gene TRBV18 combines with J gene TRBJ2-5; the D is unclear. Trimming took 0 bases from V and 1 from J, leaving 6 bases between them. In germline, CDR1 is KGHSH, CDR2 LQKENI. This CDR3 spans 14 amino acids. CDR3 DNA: TGTGCCAGCTCACCACCGGTCAGCCAAGAGACCCAGTACTTC. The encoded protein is CASSPPVSQETQYF.

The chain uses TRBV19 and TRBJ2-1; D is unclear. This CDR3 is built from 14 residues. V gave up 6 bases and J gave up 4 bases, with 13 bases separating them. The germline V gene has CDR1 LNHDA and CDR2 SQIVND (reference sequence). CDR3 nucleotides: TGTGCCAGTAGCCGAGCAATAACTTACAATGAGCAGTTCTTC. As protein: CASSRAITYNEQFF.

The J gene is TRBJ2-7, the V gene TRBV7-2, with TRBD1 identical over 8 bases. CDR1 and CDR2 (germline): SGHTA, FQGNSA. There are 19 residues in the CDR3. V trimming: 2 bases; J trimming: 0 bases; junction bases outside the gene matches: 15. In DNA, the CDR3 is TGTGCCAGCAGCTTAAGGCGGGGACAGGCCTCTAAGAGCTCCTACGAGCAGTACTTC. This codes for CASSLRRGQASKSSYEQYF.

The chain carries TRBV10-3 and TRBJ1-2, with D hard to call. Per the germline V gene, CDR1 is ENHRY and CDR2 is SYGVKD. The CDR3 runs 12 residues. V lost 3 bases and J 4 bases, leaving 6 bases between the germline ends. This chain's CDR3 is CAISDRLYGYTF. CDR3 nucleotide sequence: TGTGCCATCAGTGACAGACTCTATGGCTACACCTTC.

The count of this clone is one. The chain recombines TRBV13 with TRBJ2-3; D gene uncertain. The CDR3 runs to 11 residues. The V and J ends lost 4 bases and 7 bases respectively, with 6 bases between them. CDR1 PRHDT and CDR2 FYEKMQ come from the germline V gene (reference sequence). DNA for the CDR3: TGTGCCAGCAGCTATAGCAATACGCAGTATTTT. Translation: CASSYSNTQYF.

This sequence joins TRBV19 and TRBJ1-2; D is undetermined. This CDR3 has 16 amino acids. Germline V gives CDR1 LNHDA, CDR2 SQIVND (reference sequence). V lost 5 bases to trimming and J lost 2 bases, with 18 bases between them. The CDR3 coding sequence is TGTGCCAGTAGTCGGGCCCCAAGCTTCGAAAACTATGGCTACACCTTC. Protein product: CASSRAPSFENYGYTF. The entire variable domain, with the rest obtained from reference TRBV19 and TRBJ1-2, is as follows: DGGITQSPKYLFRKEGQNVTLSCEQNLNHDAMYWYRQDPGQGLRLIYYSQIVNDFQKGDIAEGYSVSREKKESFPLTVTSAQKNPTAFYLCASSRAPSFENYGYTFGSGTRLTVV.

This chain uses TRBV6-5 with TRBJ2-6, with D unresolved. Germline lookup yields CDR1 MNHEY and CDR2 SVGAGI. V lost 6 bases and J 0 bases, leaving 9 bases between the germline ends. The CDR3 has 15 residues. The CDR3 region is CASSTWASGANVLTF. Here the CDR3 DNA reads TGTGCCAGCAGCACGTGGGCCTCTGGGGCCAACGTCCTGACTTTC.

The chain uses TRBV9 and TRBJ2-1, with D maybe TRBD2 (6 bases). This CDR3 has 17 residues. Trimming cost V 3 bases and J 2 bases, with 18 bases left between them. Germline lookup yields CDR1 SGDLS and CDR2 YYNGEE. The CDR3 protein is CASSAGLPPTAYNEQFF. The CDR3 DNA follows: TGTGCCAGCAGCGCCGGACTACCACCGACCGCCTACAATGAGCAGTTCTTC.

The CDR3 DNA reads as TGTGCCAGCAGCACGTGGGTAGCGGAGCCCCAGCATTTT. Protein product: CASSTWVAEPQHF. The rearrangement links TRBV6-5 to TRBJ1-5, with D unclear. With 6 bases removed from V and 8 bases from J, the gap between germline ends came to 14 bases. The CDR3 extends over 13 amino acids. CDR1 is MNHEY and CDR2 is SVGAGI in the germline V gene.

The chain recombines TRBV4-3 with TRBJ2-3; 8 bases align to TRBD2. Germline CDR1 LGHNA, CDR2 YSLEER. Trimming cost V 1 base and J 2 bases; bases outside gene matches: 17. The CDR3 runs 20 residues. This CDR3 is CASSQGAAGAGREDTDTQYF. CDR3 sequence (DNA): TGCGCCAGCAGCCAAGGGGCGGCGGGAGCCGGGCGGGAGGACACAGATACGCAGTATTTT.

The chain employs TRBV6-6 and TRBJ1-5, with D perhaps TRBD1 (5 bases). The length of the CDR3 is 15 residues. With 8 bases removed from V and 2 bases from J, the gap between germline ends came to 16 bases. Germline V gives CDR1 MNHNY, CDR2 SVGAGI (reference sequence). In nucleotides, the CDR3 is TGTGCCAGCGGCCCGGGGGTAGGTGGCAATCAGCCCCAGCATTTT. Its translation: CASGPGVGGNQPQHF.

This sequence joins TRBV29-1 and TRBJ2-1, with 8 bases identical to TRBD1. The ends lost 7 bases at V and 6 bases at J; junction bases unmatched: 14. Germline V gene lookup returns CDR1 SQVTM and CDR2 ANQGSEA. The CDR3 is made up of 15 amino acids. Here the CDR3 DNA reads TGCAGCGGAAACCGACAGGGGCGCACGTCCAATGAGCAGTTCTTC. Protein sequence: CSGNRQGRTSNEQFF.

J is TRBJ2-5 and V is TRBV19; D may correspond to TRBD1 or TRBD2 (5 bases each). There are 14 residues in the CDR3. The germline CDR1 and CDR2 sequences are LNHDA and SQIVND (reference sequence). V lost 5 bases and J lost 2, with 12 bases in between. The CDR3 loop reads CASSSGTLQETQYF. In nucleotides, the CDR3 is TGTGCCAGTAGTTCCGGGACGTTGCAAGAGACCCAGTACTTC.